These T cell receptor beta chains were read from a single sample in a study of metastatic and nonmetastatic thyroid tumors. TCRdb called clones again from the PCR reads with MiXCR. The data show about 14,000 clones, roughly 33% seen once. The sample was tumor tissue. Source of these receptors: a female donor with papillary thyroid cancer or a benign thyroid nodule (not recorded which). Some clones in this sample may be carry-over from other donors' samples. The CDR3 runs from the conserved cysteine through the conserved F or W. A D gene is named only where the DNA matches it firmly. Clone size is shown for a subset of rows, as once, few, many or a class of expanded clone.

v_gene: TRBV24-1; d_gene: TRBD1; j_gene: TRBJ2-7; abundance: few; CDR3nt: TGTGCCACCAGTGACTCTGGACAGGCCTACGAGCAGTACTTC; CDR3aa: CATSDSGQAYEQYF
v_gene: TRBV12-3/TRBV12-4; d_gene: NA; j_gene: TRBJ2-7; abundance: medium-sized; CDR3nt: TGTGCCAGCAGTATACAGGGAAGTGAGCAGTACTTC; CDR3aa: CASSIQGSEQYF
v_gene: TRBV20-1; d_gene: NA; j_gene: TRBJ2-7; abundance: NA; CDR3nt: TGCAGTGCTATTTCAGACTCCTACGAGCAGTACTTC; CDR3aa: CSAISDSYEQYF
v_gene: TRBV28; d_gene: NA; j_gene: TRBJ1-3; abundance: NA; CDR3nt: TGTGCCAGCAGGGGGGGTAGTGACAGTGGAAACACCATATATTTT; CDR3aa: CASRGGSDSGNTIYF
v_gene: TRBV20-1; d_gene: NA; j_gene: TRBJ1-1; abundance: many; CDR3nt: TGCAGTGCTAGCAACCACCGAGTGGAAGGGAACACTGAAGCTTTCTTT; CDR3aa: CSASNHRVEGNTEAFF
v_gene: TRBV12-3/TRBV12-4; d_gene: NA; j_gene: TRBJ1-1; abundance: medium-sized; CDR3nt: TGTGCCAGCAGTTCAACCTACCGGGAGTTTTTCTTT; CDR3aa: CASSSTYREFFF
v_gene: TRBV20-1; d_gene: TRBD2; j_gene: TRBJ2-1; abundance: large; CDR3nt: TGCAGTGCTAGAGGACTAGCGGACTCCTACAATGAGCAGTTCTTC; CDR3aa: CSARGLADSYNEQFF
v_gene: TRBV2; d_gene: NA; j_gene: TRBJ1-1; abundance: many; CDR3nt: TGTGCCGCCCGTCAGTCACAGAGCACTGAAGCTTTCTTT; CDR3aa: CAARQSQSTEAFF
v_gene: TRBV2; d_gene: TRBD2; j_gene: TRBJ2-7; abundance: medium-sized; CDR3nt: TGTGCCAGCATGCCGGGGGGGTTTGGATCCTACGAGCAGTACTTC; CDR3aa: CASMPGGFGSYEQYF
v_gene: TRBV7-3; d_gene: TRBD2; j_gene: TRBJ2-5; abundance: many; CDR3nt: TGTGCCAGACTAGCGGGAAGTGAGACCCAGTACTTC; CDR3aa: CARLAGSETQYF
v_gene: TRBV24-1; d_gene: TRBD1; j_gene: TRBJ2-5; abundance: many; CDR3nt: TGTGCCACCAGTGATTCCAGGGGGAACCAAGAGACCCAGTACTTC; CDR3aa: CATSDSRGNQETQYF
v_gene: TRBV2; d_gene: NA; j_gene: TRBJ2-1; abundance: few; CDR3nt: TGTGCCAGCAGCGTCCCGCAGGGGCCAAATGATGAGCAGTTCTTC; CDR3aa: CASSVPQGPNDEQFF
v_gene: TRBV5-1; d_gene: NA; j_gene: TRBJ2-1; abundance: NA; CDR3nt: TGCGCCAGCAGCTTGGACAGGGATGGGTACAATGAGCAGTTCTTC; CDR3aa: CASSLDRDGYNEQFF
v_gene: TRBV20-1; d_gene: TRBD1; j_gene: TRBJ2-7; abundance: large; CDR3nt: TGCAGTGCTAGAGGACAGGGTTACAGTAAATACGAGCAGTACTTC; CDR3aa: CSARGQGYSKYEQYF
v_gene: TRBV9; d_gene: NA; j_gene: TRBJ2-3; abundance: NA; CDR3nt: TGTGCCAGCAGTGACCCGAAAGGGCTGTATTTT; CDR3aa: CASSDPKGLYF
v_gene: TRBV3-1; d_gene: NA; j_gene: TRBJ2-5; abundance: many; CDR3nt: TGTGCCAGCAGCCAAGCTTCTGGGGGCTACGGCGAGACCCAGTACTTC; CDR3aa: CASSQASGGYGETQYF
v_gene: TRBV18; d_gene: NA; j_gene: TRBJ1-1; abundance: many; CDR3nt: TGTGCCAGCTCACCACAGGCAGGGCGGCAAGCTTTCTTT; CDR3aa: CASSPQAGRQAFF
v_gene: TRBV19; d_gene: TRBD1; j_gene: TRBJ2-7; abundance: NA; CDR3nt: TGTGCCAGTAGTTCCCCGGGACAGGGCGCAACCTACGAGCAGTACTTC; CDR3aa: CASSSPGQGATYEQYF
v_gene: TRBV5-6; d_gene: NA; j_gene: TRBJ1-6; abundance: many; CDR3nt: TGTGCCAGCAGCTTGGGGCAGGGGAAGTACTCCTATAATTCACCCCTCCACTTT; CDR3aa: CASSLGQGKYSYNSPLHF
v_gene: TRBV5-1; d_gene: TRBD2; j_gene: TRBJ2-3; abundance: NA; CDR3nt: TGCGCCAGCAGCGTGGCTAGCGGGTTAAGCACAGATACGCAGTATTTT; CDR3aa: CASSVASGLSTDTQYF
v_gene: TRBV20-1; d_gene: NA; j_gene: TRBJ2-7; abundance: NA; CDR3nt: TGCAGTGCTAGAGGGAGGGACAGCCGTACGGGGTACGAGCAGTACTTC; CDR3aa: CSARGRDSRTGYEQYF
v_gene: TRBV4-2; d_gene: TRBD1; j_gene: TRBJ1-6; abundance: many; CDR3nt: TGTGCCAGCAGCGAGCTACACGTCCGGGACAGCGGTTCACCCCTCCACTTT; CDR3aa: CASSELHVRDSGSPLHF
v_gene: TRBV6-1; d_gene: TRBD1; j_gene: TRBJ2-1; abundance: medium-sized; CDR3nt: TGTGCCAGCAAGGACAGGGTCAATGAGCAGTTCTTC; CDR3aa: CASKDRVNEQFF
v_gene: TRBV30; d_gene: NA; j_gene: TRBJ2-3; abundance: many; CDR3nt: TGTGCCTGGAGTCCGGGCACAGATACGCAGTATTTT; CDR3aa: CAWSPGTDTQYF